Listed below are T cell receptor beta chains from one sample, sequenced in a study of T cells after yellow fever vaccination. Using its own MiXCR run on the 5' RACE reads, TCRdb lists one record per CDR3 protein. The sample has hundreds of thousands of distinct CDR3 sequences; roughly 3.5% are singletons. The sample was PBMCs, taken on the day of the yellow fever booster vaccination. The receptors were sampled from a man younger than 35 who received the YFV17D yellow fever vaccine. CDR3s include the opening cysteine and the closing phenylalanine or tryptophan. The D gene is left open where the match is weak. The size entry is marked missing in some rows and otherwise reads once, few, many or a size class.

v_call	clone_size	d_call	j_call	cdr3_aa	cdr3_nt
TRBV4-1	many	TRBD1	TRBJ1-2	CASSRDYGQGGWSYGYTF	TGCGCCAGCAGCCGAGATTACGGACAGGGGGGTTGGAGCTATGGCTACACCTTC
TRBV6-5	many	-	TRBJ2-2	CASTSGADTGELFF	TGTGCCAGCACTTCGGGGGCGGACACCGGGGAGCTGTTTTTT
TRBV27	-	-	TRBJ2-5	CASSPLEGSRETQYF	TGTGCCAGCAGTCCTCTCGAGGGTTCTCGAGAGACCCAGTACTTC
TRBV20-1	many	TRBD2	TRBJ2-3	CSAPDLAGALTDTQYF	TGCAGTGCTCCCGATCTAGCGGGGGCCCTCACAGATACGCAGTATTTT
TRBV5-1	many	TRBD2	TRBJ2-1	CASRTGTSENNEQFF	TGCGCCAGCAGGACCGGGACTAGCGAAAACAATGAGCAGTTCTTC
TRBV20-1	-	-	TRBJ1-5	CSARGREYSNQPQHF	TGCAGTGCTAGAGGCCGAGAATATAGCAATCAGCCCCAGCATTTT
TRBV20-1	many	TRBD2	TRBJ2-7	CSARVGGDEQYF	TGCAGTGCTAGAGTCGGGGGGGACGAGCAGTACTTC
TRBV4-2	many	-	TRBJ2-1	CASSQDLVPTGFYSLSEQFF	TGTGCCAGCAGCCAAGATCTTGTCCCCACGGGGTTCTATTCCCTCAGTGAGCAGTTCTTC
TRBV20-1	many	TRBD1	TRBJ1-5	CSAPGQGLSQPQHF	TGCAGTGCCCCAGGACAGGGGTTATCTCAGCCCCAGCATTTT
TRBV20-1	many	-	TRBJ1-2	CSASMTDPNYGYTF	TGCAGTGCTAGTATGACAGACCCTAACTATGGCTACACCTTC
TRBV7-9	-	-	TRBJ1-6	CASSLDRYDSPLHF	TGTGCCAGCAGCCTCGACCGATACGATTCACCCCTCCACTTT
TRBV28	many	-	TRBJ1-2	CASRAIRAGGYTF	TGTGCCAGCAGAGCGATCAGGGCGGGTGGCTACACCTTC
TRBV9	many	-	TRBJ2-6	CASSVVSGANVLTF	TGTGCCAGCAGCGTAGTTTCTGGGGCCAACGTCCTGACTTTC
TRBV27	few	TRBD1	TRBJ1-2	CASRRTGDYGYTF	TGTGCCAGTCGTCGGACAGGTGACTATGGCTACACCTTC
TRBV6-2/TRBV6-3	many	TRBD2	TRBJ2-5	CASSPGGGGRFGETQYF	TGTGCCAGCAGCCCCGGTGGCGGGGGGCGGTTTGGGGAGACCCAGTACTTC
TRBV5-1	few	-	TRBJ2-3	CASSLPYWDTQYF	TGCGCCAGCAGCTTGCCTTATTGGGATACGCAGTATTTT
TRBV5-1	few	TRBD1	TRBJ1-4	CASSLEGRGQGIEKLFF	TGCGCCAGCAGCTTGGAGGGTCGGGGACAGGGGATTGAAAAACTGTTTTTT
TRBV5-1	many	TRBD2	TRBJ2-7	CASSFVTSGGPYEQYF	TGCGCCAGCAGCTTTGTGACTAGCGGGGGACCCTACGAGCAGTACTTC
TRBV20-1	-	-	TRBJ2-7	CSARDDGVSYEQYF	TGCAGTGCTAGAGATGACGGGGTCTCCTACGAGCAGTACTTC
TRBV24-1	few	TRBD1	TRBJ2-3	CATSDLGDRDTDTQYF	TGTGCCACCAGTGATTTAGGGGACAGGGACACAGATACGCAGTATTTT
TRBV7-6	few	TRBD2	TRBJ2-1	CASSLLTRGTYNEQFF	TGTGCCAGCAGCTTATTGACGCGGGGGACCTACAATGAGCAGTTCTTC
TRBV7-2	many	-	TRBJ1-1	CASSPQGRRTEAFF	TGTGCCAGCAGCCCACAGGGTAGGAGGACTGAAGCTTTCTTT